This TCR beta chain originates from a study of early stage breast cancer tumors. Study-wide background: ER+/PR+/HER2- status applied to about 80% of the 16 invasive breast tumors. Samples were sequenced at about 10-fold average coverage. Study-wide findings and caveats: Enriched TCRB sequences shared across patients were mostly commonly generated sequences.

The assay was immunoSEQ multiplex PCR, and TCRdb's table has in-frame clones only and misses some. Of 25,000 to 35,000 clones listed, around 50% were seen once; the top ten hold roughly 8%. A word on this clone: The target antigen is unknown.

CDR3 length equals 16 residues. Germline lookup yields CDR1 SGHTA and CDR2 FQGNSA. V dropped 4 bases and J dropped 0 bases, with 10 bases sitting between them. This clonotype was obtained from a person aged 50 to 59 with breast cancer. Source material: breast tumor tissue. V and J are TRBV7-2 and TRBJ2-6; D might be TRBD1 (6 bases). The CDR3 nucleotides are TGTGCCAGCAGCTCGACAGGAACCTCTGGGGCCAACGTCCTGACTTTC. The encoded protein is CASSSTGTSGANVLTF.